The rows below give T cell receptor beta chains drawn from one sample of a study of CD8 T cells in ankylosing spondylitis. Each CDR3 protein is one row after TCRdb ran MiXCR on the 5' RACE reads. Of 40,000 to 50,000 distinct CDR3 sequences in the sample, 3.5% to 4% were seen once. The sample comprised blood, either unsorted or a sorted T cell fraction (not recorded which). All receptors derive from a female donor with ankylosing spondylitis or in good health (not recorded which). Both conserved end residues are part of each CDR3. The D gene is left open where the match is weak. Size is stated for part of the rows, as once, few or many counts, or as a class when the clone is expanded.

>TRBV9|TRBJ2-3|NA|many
TGTGCCAGCAGCGTAGGTCCCAGCTCTAACACAGATACGCAGTATTTT
CASSVGPSSNTDTQYF
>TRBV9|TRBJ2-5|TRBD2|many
TGTGCCAGCAGCGTAGGCAATAGCGGGACGCTCGAGACCCAGTACTTC
CASSVGNSGTLETQYF
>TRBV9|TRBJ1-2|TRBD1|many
TGTGCCAGCAGCGTAGCATTCCTGGGGACAGATGGCTACACCTTC
CASSVAFLGTDGYTF
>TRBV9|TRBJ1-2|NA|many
TGTGCCAGCAGCGTAGGAACGGGGCCGACTCATGGCTACACCTTC
CASSVGTGPTHGYTF
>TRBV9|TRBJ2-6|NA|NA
TGTGCCAGCAGCGTAGGCTGGGGGGCCAACGTCCTGACTTTC
CASSVGWGANVLTF
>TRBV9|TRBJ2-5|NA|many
TGTGCCAGCCAGCGTAGTCCCAGTATAAAAGAGACCCAGTACTTC
CASQRSPSIKETQYF
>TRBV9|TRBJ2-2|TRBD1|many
TGTGCCAGCAGCGCCGGGACAGCTTCCGGGGAGCTGTTTTTT
CASSAGTASGELFF
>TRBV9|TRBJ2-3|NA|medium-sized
TGTGCCAGCAGCGTAGATGAGGGGACGGATACGCAGTATTTT
CASSVDEGTDTQYF
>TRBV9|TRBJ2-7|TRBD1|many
TGTGCCAGCAGCCTTCTTGACAGGGCGCCCTACGAGCAGTACTTC
CASSLLDRAPYEQYF
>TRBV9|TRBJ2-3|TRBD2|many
TGTGCCAGCAGCCCCCAACCGGGGGGGCGCTTACCAGATACGCAGTATTTT
CASSPQPGGRLPDTQYF
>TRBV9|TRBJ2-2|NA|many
TGTGCCAGCAGCCCCCGGCCCCCCGGACAGTCCCGGATTCCCACCGGGGAGCTGTTTTTT
CASSPRPPGQSRIPTGELFF
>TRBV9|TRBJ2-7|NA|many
TGTGCCAGCAGCGACCCTTGGGGGGGGCCAAAGTCCTACGAGCAGTACTTC
CASSDPWGGPKSYEQYF
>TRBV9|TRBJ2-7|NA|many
TGTGCCAGCAGCGCCGTTACAGAGACCTACGAGCAGTACTTC
CASSAVTETYEQYF
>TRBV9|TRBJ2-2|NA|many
TGTGCCAGCAGCGTAGAGACGACAACCACCGGGGAGCTGTTTTTT
CASSVETTTTGELFF
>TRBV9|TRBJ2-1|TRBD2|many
TGTGCCAGCAGCGTAACCGGGACTAGCTCCGATGAGCAGTTCTTC
CASSVTGTSSDEQFF
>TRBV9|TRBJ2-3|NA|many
TGTGCCAGCAGCGTGTCGATCCGCGGAGGCACAGATACGCAGTATTTT
CASSVSIRGGTDTQYF
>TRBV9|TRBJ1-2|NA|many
TGTGCCAGCAGCGTTACCCCCGGACGCAGATCCTATGGCTACACCTTC
CASSVTPGRRSYGYTF
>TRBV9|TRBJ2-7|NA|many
TGTGCCAGCAGCGGCGGGCTGCTCTACGAGCAGTACTTC
CASSGGLLYEQYF
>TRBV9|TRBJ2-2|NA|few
TGTGCCAGCAGCGTAGAGTCGCTTTATCCCGGGGAGCTGTTTTTT
CASSVESLYPGELFF
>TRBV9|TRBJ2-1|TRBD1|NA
TGTGCCAGCAGCGAGATAGGACAGGTTTACAATGAGCAGTTCTTC
CASSEIGQVYNEQFF
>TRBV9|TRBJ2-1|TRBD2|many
TGTGCCAGCAGCGTTACGCAGCGGGGGGGCCGAGAGCAGTTCTTC
CASSVTQRGGREQFF
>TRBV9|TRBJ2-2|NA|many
TGTGCCAGCAGCGTAGAAGTGGGGGAGCTGTTTTTT
CASSVEVGELFF
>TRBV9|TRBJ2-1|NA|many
TGTGCCAGCAGCGCCTTTCGGGGGAGCTCCTACAATGAGCAGTTCTTC
CASSAFRGSSYNEQFF
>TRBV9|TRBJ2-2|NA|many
TGTGCCAGCAGCGTGGGGCTAGAAAGGCTCCCTAAAATGACCGGGGAGCTGTTTTTT
CASSVGLERLPKMTGELFF
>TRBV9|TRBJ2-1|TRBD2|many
TGTGCCAGCAGCGTAGGCGCGGCGGGGGGACCCTACAATGAGCAGTTCTTC
CASSVGAAGGPYNEQFF
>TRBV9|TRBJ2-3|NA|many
TGTGCCAGCAGCGTAAGGGGCGGCACAGATACGCAGTATTTT
CASSVRGGTDTQYF
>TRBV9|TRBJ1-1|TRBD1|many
TGTGCCAGCAGCGTAGGGGACAGGCCACAGAACACTGAAGCTTTCTTT
CASSVGDRPQNTEAFF
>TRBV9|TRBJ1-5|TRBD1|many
TGTGCCAGCAGCCCGGGACAGGGGGGAGGTCAGCCCCAGCATTTT
CASSPGQGGGQPQHF
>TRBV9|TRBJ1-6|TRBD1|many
TGTGCCAGCAGCGTAGAACAGGGGGCGAGGTCCCTCCACTTT
CASSVEQGARSLHF
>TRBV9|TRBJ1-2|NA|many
TGTGCCAGCAGCAACGTACAGGCGACAGGCGCCTATGGCTACACCTTC
CASSNVQATGAYGYTF
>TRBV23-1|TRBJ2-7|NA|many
TGCGCCAGCAGTCAATGCGACATTCCGCTATACGAGCAGTACTTC
CASSQCDIPLYEQYF
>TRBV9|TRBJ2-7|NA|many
TGTGCCAGCAGCCCAGGGTTCCACGAGCAGTACTTC
CASSPGFHEQYF
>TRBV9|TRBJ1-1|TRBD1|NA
TGTGACAGCAGCGGACAGGGGGGGAGGACTGAAGCTTTCTTT
CDSSGQGGRTEAFF
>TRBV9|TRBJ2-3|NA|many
TGTGCCAGCAGCGTTTCCGGGGCCCTCAGTAATACGCAGTATTTT
CASSVSGALSNTQYF
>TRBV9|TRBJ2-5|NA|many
TGTGCCAGCAGCGTAGTAGGTCTTCGGCCCGAACGAGAGACCCAGTACTTC
CASSVVGLRPERETQYF
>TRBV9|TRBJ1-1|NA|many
TGTGCCAGCAACCTACAGGGAAGGAACACTGAAGCTTTCTTT
CASNLQGRNTEAFF
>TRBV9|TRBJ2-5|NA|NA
TGTGCCAGCAGCCCCCCCGGAGCGGAAGAGACCCAGTACTTC
CASSPPGAEETQYF
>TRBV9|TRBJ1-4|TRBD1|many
TGTGCCAGCAGCGACGACAGGGCGGGAGAAAAACTGTTTTTT
CASSDDRAGEKLFF
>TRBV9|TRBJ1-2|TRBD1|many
TGTGCCAGCAGCCCATCAAGGGGGCTCTATGGCTACACCTTC
CASSPSRGLYGYTF
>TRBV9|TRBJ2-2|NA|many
TGTGCCAGCAGCGTAGGGGGACCGCTCAGCGGGGAGCTGTTTTTT
CASSVGGPLSGELFF
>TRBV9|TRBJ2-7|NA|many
TGTGCCAGCAGCCTGAGACTGGGGGGCTACGAGCAGTACTTC
CASSLRLGGYEQYF